The T cell receptor beta chain described here comes from a study of blood T cell repertoires in COVID-19. Study background: Material from acute and convalescent COVID-19 was sourced from the United States, Italy and Spain.

Libraries were prepared by immunoSEQ multiplex PCR; TCRdb keeps only in-frame clonotypes and omits some of them. The data show a few hundred thousand clones, about 82% seen once. V trimming: 6 bases; J trimming: 10 bases; junction bases outside the gene matches: 3. The CDR3 length is 12 residues. Germline assignment: CDR1 MNHEY and CDR2 SVGAGI. This chain uses TRBV6-5 with TRBJ1-6; 7 nucleotides line up with TRBD1. This sequence originates from a woman aged 50 to 60 with acute or convalescent COVID-19. The sequenced sample was peripheral blood. The CDR3 DNA reads as TGTGCCAGCAGCTACAGGGGATCACCCCTCCACTTT. Its translation is CASSYRGSPLHF.